A single sample gave rise to the 16 T cell receptor beta chains below, sequenced in a study of post-analysis software for immune sequencing data. General observations from the study: About 5 TRBV segments (TRBV5-6, TRBV5-1 and TRBV20-1 among them) occurred more frequently in patients than in controls.

Unique molecular identifiers tagged the TCR beta cDNA libraries. TCRdb independently ran MiXCR on the PCR reads; one entry per CDR3 protein. The sample has 450,000 or so distinct CDR3 sequences, roughly 45% seen once. Antigens for these TCRs are unknown. Sequencing was done on a sample of blood. The receptors were gathered from a girl between 5 and 17 years old with multiple sclerosis.

A remark on this clonotype: Given a much more abundant clone one base away, this may be a read error. V usage is TRBV29-1 and J usage is TRBJ2-1; 8 nucleotides agree with TRBD1. The CDR3 consists of 12 residues. V shed 3 bases, J shed 12 bases, and the junction held 7 bases outside the gene matches. Germline V gene lookup returns CDR1 SQVTM and CDR2 ANQGSEA. CDR3 in DNA: TGCAGCGTTGACAGGGGGCGTGGTGGGCAGTTCTTC. Its translation: CSVDRGRGGQFF.

The chain uses TRBV5-5 and TRBJ2-5; no reliable D call. This CDR3 comprises 14 residues. V dropped 4 bases and J dropped 13 bases, with 23 bases sitting between them. Looked up from germline, CDR1 is SGHKS and CDR2 is YYEKEE (reference sequence). The CDR3 nucleotides read TGTGCCAGCAGCCATTGGCTGGCCAAAAACATTCGGTACTTC. Protein sequence: CASSHWLAKNIRYF.

The J gene is TRBJ1-2, the V gene TRBV29-1, with D perhaps matching TRBD1 (6 bases). Germline CDR1 and CDR2: SQVTM and ANQGSEA. V lost 3 bases and J lost 0, with 17 bases in between. The CDR3 is made up of 16 amino acids. CDR3 sequence: CSVDGYRVGSNYGYTF. DNA for the CDR3: TGCAGCGTTGACGGCTACAGGGTCGGTTCTAACTATGGCTACACCTTC.

This sequence joins TRBV27 and TRBJ1-2, with D uncertain. Germline lookup yields CDR1 MNHEY and CDR2 SMNVEV (reference sequence). The CDR3 runs 12 residues. With 5 bases removed from V and 4 bases from J, the gap between germline ends came to 8 bases. Written as DNA, the CDR3 is TGTGCCAGCAGTACCCCGCCCTATGGCTACACCTTC. This translates into CASSTPPYGYTF.

The V gene is TRBV5-1, the J gene TRBJ1-4; no firm D call. Germline lookup yields CDR1 SGHRS and CDR2 YFSETQ. Trimming removed 0 bases from V and 0 bases from J, with 6 bases in between. The length of the CDR3 is 15 residues. CDR3 residues: CASSLEPATNEKLFF. The CDR3, as DNA: TGCGCCAGCAGCTTGGAGCCAGCAACTAATGAAAAACTGTTTTTT.

The rearrangement uses TRBV4-3 and TRBJ2-6; no firm D call. This CDR3 has 17 residues. Germline values: CDR1 LGHNA, CDR2 YSLEER. V lost 0 bases to trimming and J lost 3 bases, with 12 bases between them. CDR3 in amino acids: CASSQDLWVVGANVLTF. CDR3 nucleotides: TGCGCCAGCAGCCAAGATCTCTGGGTAGTTGGGGCCAACGTCCTGACTTTC.

The DNA of the CDR3 is TGTGCCAGCAGTGAAGCGCTTCCTAATGAAAAACTGTTTTTT. Its protein product is CASSEALPNEKLFF. The rearrangement uses TRBV6-1 and TRBJ1-4; no clear D. Looked up from germline, CDR1 is MNHNS and CDR2 is SASEGT. The ends were cut back, 0 bases at V and 3 bases at J, with 5 bases in the middle. This CDR3 is built from 14 residues.

The genes are TRBV12-3 or TRBV12-4 and TRBJ2-4; D is uncertain. The CDR3 consists of 13 residues. Trimming cost V 1 base and J 7 bases, with 8 bases left between them. The CDR3 region has the DNA TGTGCCAGCAGTTTAGGGGCCGCGAACATTCAGTACTTC. Its translation: CASSLGAANIQYF.

The genes are TRBV6-6 and TRBJ2-3, with D tentatively TRBD2 (6 bases). Germline loops: CDR1 MNHNY, CDR2 SVGAGI (reference sequence). The CDR3 spans 16 residues. With 4 bases removed from V and 2 bases from J, the gap between germline ends came to 16 bases. This CDR3 is CASSSPAGIPTDTQYF. The CDR3 region has the DNA TGTGCCAGCAGTTCCCCAGCGGGCATCCCCACAGATACGCAGTATTTT.

The rearrangement joins TRBV29-1 to TRBJ2-4, with D possibly TRBD2 on 5 matching bases. TRBJ2-7 matches the DNA end more closely, so the J call is doubtful. Looked up from germline, CDR1 is SQVTM and CDR2 is ANQGSEA. The CDR3 is 12 amino acids. DNA of the CDR3: TGCAGCGTTGTAATTCGGGGAGCCGAGCAGTACTTC. Protein: CSVVIRGAEQYF.

This clonotype was counted between two and nine times. The CDR3 sequence is CSVVEGDIQYF. The CDR3 coding sequence is TGCAGCGTTGTTGAGGGGGACATTCAGTACTTC. V and J are TRBV29-1 and TRBJ2-4, with D possibly matching TRBD1 (6 bases). The V gene lost 4 bases and the J gene lost 8 bases, with 9 bases spanning the gap. CDR1 and CDR2 (germline): SQVTM, ANQGSEA. The length of the CDR3 is 11 residues.

The rearrangement joins TRBV7-9 to TRBJ2-1; TRBD1 or TRBD2 may be the D gene (5 bases each). This CDR3 is 12 amino acids long. Trimming pared 4 bases from V and 9 bases from J, leaving 10 bases between. Germline V gene lookup returns CDR1 SEHNR and CDR2 FQNEAQ (reference sequence). The CDR3 DNA follows: TGTGCCAGCAGCTCCCAGAGGGGTGAGCAGTTCTTC. This gives the protein CASSSQRGEQFF. Using reference TRBV7-9 and TRBJ2-1 for the parts outside the CDR3, the full variable domain is DTGVSQNPRHKITKRGQNVTFRCDPISEHNRLYWYRQTLGQGPEFLTYFQNEAQLEKSRLLSDRFSAERPKGSFSTLEIQRTEQGDSAMYLCASSSQRGEQFFGPGTRLTVL.

This clonotype has more than one count but fewer than ten. V and J are TRBV5-6 and TRBJ2-7; TRBD2 matches 8 bases. CDR1 is SGHDT and CDR2 is YYEEEE in the germline V gene. V gave up 6 bases and J gave up 2 bases; unmatched junction bases: 7. The CDR3 has 14 amino acids. The CDR3: CASTVREGPYEQYF. CDR3 sequence (DNA): TGTGCCAGCACCGTTCGGGAGGGACCCTACGAGCAGTACTTC.

This chain links TRBV7-2 with TRBJ1-6, with a possible D match to TRBD1 (6 bases). The CDR3 has 17 residues. The V and J ends lost 2 bases and 8 bases respectively, with 19 bases between them. CDR1 is SGHTA and CDR2 is FQGNSA in the germline V gene. CDR3 DNA sequence: TGTGCCAGCAGCTTATCTTCGATTAGGGGGGCCGATTCACCCCTCCACTTT. Its translation is CASSLSSIRGADSPLHF. The full variable domain, completed using reference TRBV7-2 and TRBJ1-6, is GAGVSQSPSNKVTEKGKDVELRCDPISGHTALYWYRQSLGQGLEFLIYFQGNSAPDKSGLPSDRFSAERTGGSVSTLTIQRTQQEDSAVYLCASSLSSIRGADSPLHFGNGTRLTVT.

V usage is TRBV6-1 and J usage is TRBJ2-3; D is undetermined. The CDR3 runs 15 residues. From germline, CDR1 is MNHNS and CDR2 SASEGT. V was clipped by 0 bases and J by 2 bases, with 9 bases between them. The CDR3 region has the DNA TGTGCCAGCAGTGAAGCGCGGTTATACACAGATACGCAGTATTTT. Its translation is CASSEARLYTDTQYF.

This clonotype has more than one count but fewer than ten. The rearrangement links TRBV20-1 to TRBJ2-1; the D gene is possibly TRBD2 (5 bases). Germline V gene data show CDR1 as DFQATT and CDR2 as SNEGSKA (reference sequence). CDR3 size: 16 residues. The V gene lost 5 bases and the J gene lost 0 bases, with 17 bases spanning the gap. CDR3 residues: CSAPLAAVSSYNEQFF. The CDR3 DNA is TGCAGTGCTCCTCTCGCAGCGGTCAGCTCCTACAATGAGCAGTTCTTC.